This is a list of T cell receptor beta chains from one sample in a study of T cell repertoires in cytomegalovirus infection. TCRdb re-called the reads with MiXCR, one entry per CDR3 protein. Of 750,000 to 900,000 distinct CDR3 sequences in the sample, roughly 28% were seen once. These TCRs' antigens remain unknown. The starting material was cultured CD8+ T cells from PBMCs, obtained from culture after CMV antigen stimulation. These receptors came from a human donor in good health (CMV status not recorded). Some clones in this sample may be carry-over from other donors' samples. Both conserved end residues are trimmed from each CDR3.

CDR3aa: ASSWEGDQETQY; j_gene: TRBJ2-5; v_gene: TRBV7-4
CDR3aa: ASTSRGEQY; j_gene: TRBJ2-7; v_gene: TRBV12-3/TRBV12-4
CDR3aa: ASRGVDEQF; j_gene: TRBJ2-1; v_gene: TRBV2
CDR3aa: ASSSRTSGGEYQETQY; j_gene: TRBJ2-5; v_gene: TRBV7-9
CDR3aa: ATSDSGQGLFQHTGELF; j_gene: TRBJ2-2; v_gene: TRBV24-1
CDR3aa: ASGLAGGGETQY; j_gene: TRBJ2-5; v_gene: TRBV12-3/TRBV12-4
CDR3aa: ASRRGQGTGELF; j_gene: TRBJ2-2; v_gene: TRBV7-2
CDR3aa: ASSFSEGPSIQY; j_gene: TRBJ2-4; v_gene: TRBV5-1
CDR3aa: ASSYSNRQPQH; j_gene: TRBJ1-5; v_gene: TRBV6-5
CDR3aa: ASSPDRGRIYEQY; j_gene: TRBJ2-7; v_gene: TRBV7-3
CDR3aa: ASSEANKQGGNTEAF; j_gene: TRBJ1-1; v_gene: TRBV6-1
CDR3aa: ASSYSKGGEQF; j_gene: TRBJ2-1; v_gene: TRBV6-2/TRBV6-3
CDR3aa: ASSAGVSYNSPLH; j_gene: TRBJ1-6; v_gene: TRBV9
CDR3aa: ASSQRGIETQY; j_gene: TRBJ2-5; v_gene: TRBV4-3
CDR3aa: ASSLALGQNYNEQF; j_gene: TRBJ2-1; v_gene: TRBV7-4
CDR3aa: ASTSFAGAGEQF; j_gene: TRBJ2-1; v_gene: TRBV7-2
CDR3aa: ASRHYPTSGGSYGYT; j_gene: TRBJ1-2; v_gene: TRBV7-9
CDR3aa: ASRAQGGSNEQF; j_gene: TRBJ2-1; v_gene: TRBV27
CDR3aa: ASRGTGTEKLF; j_gene: TRBJ1-4; v_gene: TRBV5-6
CDR3aa: SVPVEHYNEQF; j_gene: TRBJ2-1; v_gene: TRBV29-1
CDR3aa: ASTDRLFTDTQY; j_gene: TRBJ2-3; v_gene: TRBV6-5
CDR3aa: ASSRGLALKEQF; j_gene: TRBJ2-1; v_gene: TRBV19
CDR3aa: SATRGLAVLYSYNEQF; j_gene: TRBJ2-1; v_gene: TRBV20-1
CDR3aa: ASSLVRGTVANTEAF; j_gene: TRBJ1-1; v_gene: TRBV7-6
CDR3aa: SVERGTDTQY; j_gene: TRBJ2-3; v_gene: TRBV29-1
CDR3aa: ASSPRSGTYTGELF; j_gene: TRBJ2-2; v_gene: TRBV11-3
CDR3aa: ASSLPMTLVNEQF; j_gene: TRBJ2-1; v_gene: TRBV7-9
CDR3aa: ASSPGTPSTDTQY; j_gene: TRBJ2-3; v_gene: TRBV7-9
CDR3aa: ASTRDFAGNTDTQY; j_gene: TRBJ2-3; v_gene: TRBV5-4
CDR3aa: ASSDLGQGYEQY; j_gene: TRBJ2-7; v_gene: TRBV6-1
CDR3aa: ASSPRGLDVFYVHEQF; j_gene: TRBJ2-1; v_gene: TRBV28
CDR3aa: ASSAAGAPTGGTQY; j_gene: TRBJ2-5; v_gene: TRBV28
CDR3aa: ASSLGQGLTEAF; j_gene: TRBJ1-1; v_gene: TRBV7-6
CDR3aa: ASSEALSGSGNTIY; j_gene: TRBJ1-3; v_gene: TRBV2
CDR3aa: ASRENQGANEQF; j_gene: TRBJ2-1; v_gene: TRBV27
CDR3aa: AISEGQHYGYT; j_gene: TRBJ1-2; v_gene: TRBV10-3
CDR3aa: ASSLAAAAGEDTQY; j_gene: TRBJ2-3; v_gene: TRBV5-1
CDR3aa: ASSPPFGGLLQPQH; j_gene: TRBJ1-5; v_gene: TRBV7-3
CDR3aa: ASSPLTDFNEQF; j_gene: TRBJ2-1; v_gene: TRBV28
CDR3aa: ASSPDLGSEAF; j_gene: TRBJ1-1; v_gene: TRBV4-2
CDR3aa: ASKESGSPHEQF; j_gene: TRBJ2-1; v_gene: TRBV6-5